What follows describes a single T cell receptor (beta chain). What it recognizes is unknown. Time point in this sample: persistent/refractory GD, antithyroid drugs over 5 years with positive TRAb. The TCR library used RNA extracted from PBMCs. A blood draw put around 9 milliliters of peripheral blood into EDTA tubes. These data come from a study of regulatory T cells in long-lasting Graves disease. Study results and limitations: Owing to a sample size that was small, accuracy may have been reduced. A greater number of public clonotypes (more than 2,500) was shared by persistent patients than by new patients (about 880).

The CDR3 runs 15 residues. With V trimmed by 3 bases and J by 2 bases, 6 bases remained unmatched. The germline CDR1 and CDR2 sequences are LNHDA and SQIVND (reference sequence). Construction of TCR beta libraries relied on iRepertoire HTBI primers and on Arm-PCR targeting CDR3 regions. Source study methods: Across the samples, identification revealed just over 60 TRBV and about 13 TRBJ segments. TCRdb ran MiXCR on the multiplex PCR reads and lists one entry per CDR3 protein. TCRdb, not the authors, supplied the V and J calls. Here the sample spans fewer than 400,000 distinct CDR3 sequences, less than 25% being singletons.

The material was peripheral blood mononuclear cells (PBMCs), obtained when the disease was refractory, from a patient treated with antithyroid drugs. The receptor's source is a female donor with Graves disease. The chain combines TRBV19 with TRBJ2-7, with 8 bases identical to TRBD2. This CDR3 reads CASSILAGPTYEQYF. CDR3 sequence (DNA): TGTGCCAGTAGTATTCTAGCGGGCCCGACCTACGAGCAGTACTTC.